Presented here are 20 T cell receptor beta chains from one specimen sequenced in a study of T cells in Graves' hyperthyroidism and ophthalmopathy. RNA transcripts provided the source from which TCR beta CDR3 regions were amplified. With the HTBI primer set, the TCR CDR3 went through a first round of RT-PCR. One entry per CDR3 protein results from TCRdb running MiXCR on the multiplex PCR reads. The sample shows 450,000 to 650,000 distinct CDR3 sequences, under 25% of them seen only once. Sequences were obtained from blood. These receptors were obtained from a man aged 18 to 30 with Graves' hyperthyroidism.

This chain joins TRBV11-3 and TRBJ1-1, with unresolved D. The CDR3 has 13 amino acids. V lost 5 bases, J lost 7 bases, and 14 bases lay in between. Per germline, CDR1 SGHNT and CDR2 YENEEA. CDR3 sequence: CASSAEQRDEAFF. In DNA form, the CDR3 reads TGTGCCAGCAGCGCGGAACAGAGAGATGAAGCTTTCTTT.

This clonotype has ten or more counts. This chain joins TRBV5-4 and TRBJ1-1, with D unresolved. V dropped 0 bases and J dropped 0 bases, with 12 bases sitting between them. CDR1 and CDR2 from the germline V gene are SGHNT and YYREEE (reference sequence). The CDR3 totals 16 residues. DNA of the CDR3: TGTGCCAGCAGCTTGGGACTCGGAGACATGAACACTGAAGCTTTCTTT. It specifies CASSLGLGDMNTEAFF.

This clonotype was observed once. The chain combines TRBV20-1 with TRBJ2-3, with 7 bases matching TRBD2. J gave up 0 bases and V 6 bases, and 6 bases lay outside the gene matches. This CDR3 has 14 amino acids. The germline CDR1 and CDR2 sequences are DFQATT and SNEGSKA (reference sequence). The CDR3 is CSADSGYSTDTQYF. CDR3 coding DNA: TGCAGTGCGGATAGCGGGTACAGCACAGATACGCAGTATTTT.

In this sample, this clonotype turned up many times. V is TRBV28 and J is TRBJ1-2, with 7 nucleotides matching TRBD1. V lost 5 bases to trimming and J lost 4 bases; unmatched junction nucleotides: 13. Looked up from germline, CDR1 is MDHEN and CDR2 is SYDVKM. This CDR3 has 16 residues. CDR3 region: CASSLPETTGIYGYTF. The CDR3 DNA is TGTGCCAGCAGTCTCCCCGAAACGACAGGGATCTATGGCTACACCTTC.

This clonotype occurred a few times. This rearrangement joins TRBV6-4 to TRBJ2-5; TRBD2 matches 7 bases. J gave up 4 bases and V 3 bases, and 8 bases lay outside the gene matches. Germline V gene lookup returns CDR1 MRHNA and CDR2 SNTAGT. There are 15 residues in the CDR3. This CDR3 is CASSEEAGAGETQYF. CDR3 in DNA: TGTGCCAGCAGTGAGGAGGCGGGAGCAGGAGAGACCCAGTACTTC.

This clonotype was observed at least ten times. The CDR3 coding sequence is TGTGCCACCCGCACAGCGAACACTGAAGCTTTCTTT. Its translation: CATRTANTEAFF. The chain couples TRBV15 to TRBJ1-1; no clear D. This CDR3 is built from 12 residues. V was shortened by 8 bases and J by 1 base, with 8 bases between the two germline ends. Per the germline V gene, CDR1 is LNHNV and CDR2 is YYDKDF (reference sequence).

This clonotype was observed a single time. J is TRBJ2-5 and V is TRBV19; TRBD1 might be the D (6 bases). Trimming took off 5 bases at V and 2 bases at J, with 15 bases between the two ends. CDR3 length: 15 residues. Germline V CDR1 and CDR2: LNHDA, SQIVND (reference sequence). The DNA for the CDR3 is TGTGCCAGTAGTTCCAGGGGAAGGGAGCAAGAGACCCAGTACTTC. It specifies CASSSRGREQETQYF. Filled out from reference TRBV19 and TRBJ2-5, the complete variable domain reads DGGITQSPKYLFRKEGQNVTLSCEQNLNHDAMYWYRQDPGQGLRLIYYSQIVNDFQKGDIAEGYSVSREKKESFPLTVTSAQKNPTAFYLCASSSRGREQETQYFGPGTRLLVL.

This clonotype has ten or more counts. This chain links TRBV28 with TRBJ1-5; TRBD1 aligns across 9 bases. The V and J ends lost 5 bases and 6 bases, in that order; junction bases with no gene match: 11. CDR1 and CDR2 (germline): MDHEN, SYDVKM. This CDR3 contains 16 residues. CDR3 nucleotides: TGTGCCAGCAGTCCTTCGGGACAGGGCGGAGGTCAGCCCCAGCATTTT. It codes for CASSPSGQGGGQPQHF. Using reference TRBV28 and TRBJ1-5 for the parts outside the CDR3, the full variable domain is DVKVTQSSRYLVKRTGEKVFLECVQDMDHENMFWYRQDPGLGLRLIYFSYDVKMKEKGDIPEGYSVSREKKERFSLILESASTNQTSMYLCASSPSGQGGGQPQHFGDGTRLSIL.

This clonotype was observed many times. V gene TRBV28 combines with J gene TRBJ2-7; unclear D gene. The CDR3 has 13 residues. Looked up from germline, CDR1 is MDHEN and CDR2 is SYDVKM. Trimming stripped 7 bases from V and 5 bases from J, with 15 bases between. The DNA for the CDR3 is TGTGCCAGCATAAGCCTTCCGTTCCACGAGCAGTACTTC. It specifies CASISLPFHEQYF.

The chain links TRBV6-5 to TRBJ2-5; TRBD1 aligns across 9 bases. V trimming: 2 bases; J trimming: 2 bases; junction bases outside the gene matches: 6. Germline V CDR1 and CDR2: MNHEY, SVGAGI. The CDR3 consists of 16 residues. CDR3 residues: CASSYIPGQGQETQYF. For the CDR3, the DNA is TGTGCCAGCAGTTACATCCCGGGACAGGGTCAAGAGACCCAGTACTTC.

In its sample, this clonotype was seen many times. The J gene is TRBJ2-7, the V gene TRBV7-3, with 7 bases that match TRBD1. This CDR3 is 13 amino acids long. J was trimmed by 6 bases and V by 0 bases; bases with no gene match: 2. Germline CDR1 and CDR2: SGHTA and FQGTGA. The DNA of the CDR3 is TGTGCCAGCAGCTTAACGACAGGGTCCGAGCAGTACTTC. Translated, it gives CASSLTTGSEQYF.

This clonotype has only a few counts. The chain uses TRBV12-3 or TRBV12-4 and TRBJ1-1, with a weak D call TRBD1 (5 bases). CDR3 length: 14 residues. Between the trimmed V and J ends, which lost 5 bases and 3 bases, there was a span of 13 bases. CDR3 loop: CASSPTEGYTEAFF. The CDR3 coding sequence is TGTGCCAGCAGTCCCACAGAGGGGTACACTGAAGCTTTCTTT.

This clonotype was found a few times. J is TRBJ1-3 and V is TRBV7-9; D possibly corresponds to TRBD1 (5 bases). Trimming took off 3 bases at V and 2 bases at J, with 11 bases between the two ends. CDR3 length: 15 residues. The germline gives CDR1 SEHNR, CDR2 FQNEAQ (reference sequence). As DNA, the CDR3 is TGTGCCAGCAGCTTCGGGCAGGGCACTGGAAACACCATATATTTT. Translation gives CASSFGQGTGNTIYF.

In this sample, this clonotype turned up a few times. This CDR3 is CASGWDRGRNNQPQHF. The CDR3 region has the DNA TGTGCCAGCGGATGGGACAGGGGGCGAAACAATCAGCCCCAGCATTTT. The chain employs TRBV28 and TRBJ1-5, with 12 positions matching TRBD1. V was pared by 8 bases and J by 3 bases, with 8 bases of the junction left unmatched. Germline CDR1 reads MDHEN; CDR2 reads SYDVKM. The CDR3 is 16 residues long.

This clonotype was detected a few times. A much larger clone is a single base away; this may be a read error. The chain combines TRBV6-5 with TRBJ1-2; no clear D gene. This CDR3 has 14 residues. Germline lookup yields CDR1 MNHEY and CDR2 SVGAGI. The V end was cut by 8 bases, the J end by 7 bases, with 20 bases between. The CDR3 protein is CASCSAHPSGGYTF. The CDR3, as DNA: TGTGCCAGCTGTTCCGCCCATCCGTCCGGTGGCTACACCTTC.

This clonotype was recorded at least ten times. The rearrangement joins TRBV6-5 to TRBJ1-2; D not resolved. This CDR3 contains 15 residues. Germline CDR1 is MNHEY and CDR2 is SVGAGI. Between the trimmed V and J ends, which lost 2 bases and 9 bases, there was a span of 19 bases. The CDR3 sequence: CASSYRPELGDSYTF. For the CDR3, the DNA is TGTGCCAGCAGTTACCGTCCCGAACTTGGGGATAGCTACACCTTC.

The chain combines TRBV30 with TRBJ2-5; tentatively, D is TRBD2 (6 bases). V was clipped by 0 bases and J by 4 bases, with 12 bases between them. This CDR3 is built from 14 residues. Germline CDR1 GTSNPN, CDR2 SVGIG (reference sequence). The CDR3 sequence: CAWSVIWGGETQYF. Here the CDR3 DNA reads TGTGCCTGGAGTGTAATATGGGGAGGAGAGACCCAGTACTTC.

The CDR3 sequence is CAWRRGNYGYTF. CDR3 sequence (DNA): TGTGCCTGGCGGCGGGGGAACTATGGCTACACCTTC. The rearrangement links TRBV30 to TRBJ1-2; tentatively, D is TRBD1 (5 bases). Trimming cost V 5 bases and J 2 bases, with 9 bases left between them. CDR1 and CDR2 from the germline V gene are GTSNPN and SVGIG (reference sequence). The CDR3 consists of 12 residues.

This clonotype was detected a few times. The gene calls are TRBV5-1 and TRBJ2-7, with 8 bases lining up with TRBD2. Germline trimming cut 3 bases from V and 2 bases from J; bases unmatched to any gene: 7. The CDR3 covers 15 residues. CDR1 and CDR2 from the germline V gene are SGHRS and YFSETQ. In DNA, the CDR3 is TGCGCCAGCAGCTCCGACGGGAGGGAGACCTACGAGCAGTACTTC. Its protein is CASSSDGRETYEQYF.

This clonotype was found many times. The chain is built from TRBV5-6 and TRBJ1-2; D possibly corresponds to TRBD1 (5 bases). V gave up 7 bases and J gave up 8 bases, with 18 bases separating them. In germline, CDR1 is SGHDT, CDR2 YYEEEE. The CDR3 has 13 residues. The CDR3 DNA reads TGTGCCAGCGCCCCCGGGACGGCGAAAGGCTACACCTTC. It is translated as CASAPGTAKGYTF.